A selection of T cell receptor beta chains follows, all from one sample in a study of T cell changes during pregnancy in multiple sclerosis. Using immunoSEQ multiplex PCR, the repertoire was profiled, and TCRdb retains in-frame clones only, with some absent. This table has around 100,000 clones, around 92% appearing once. The sequenced sample was peripheral blood, obtained after pregnancy. These receptors were collected from a female donor with multiple sclerosis, enrolled in a pregnancy study. Each CDR3 is given with its conserved first and last residue. The D gene is left open where the match is weak. Not all rows give a size; the values are once, few, many and, for expanded clones, a class.

DNA,CDR3,size,J,D,V
TGTGCCAGCAGCCAGCTAGCGGGAGATACCTACGAGCAGTACTTC,CASSQLAGDTYEQYF,NA,TRBJ2-7,TRBD2,TRBV4-2
TGTGCCAGTATTGGGGGGGGTTGGCCCAAAAACATTCAGTACTTC,CASIGGGWPKNIQYF,NA,TRBJ2-4,TRBD2,TRBV19
TGTGCCAGCAGCACCGTCCCGCGGGAGTACACCGGGGAGCTGTTTTTT,CASSTVPREYTGELFF,once,TRBJ2-2,TRBD2,TRBV11-1
TGTGCCAGCAGCCAATCTTGGGGCGCGACTAATGAAAAACTGTTTTTT,CASSQSWGATNEKLFF,NA,TRBJ1-4,NA,TRBV14
TGTGCCAGCAGATCTACAGGGTTTGGGGACTATGGCTACACCTTC,CASRSTGFGDYGYTF,NA,TRBJ1-2,NA,TRBV6-7
TGCGCCAGCAGTGGGGACAGGGGTTTCCAAGAGACCCAGTACTTC,CASSGDRGFQETQYF,NA,TRBJ2-5,TRBD1,TRBV5-1
TGCGCCAGCAGCCGATTCATATTGGGACAGGGCAACAATGAGCAGTTCTTC,CASSRFILGQGNNEQFF,NA,TRBJ2-1,TRBD1,TRBV4-3
TGTGCCATCAGGTCTATAGCGTACAATGAGCAGTTCTTC,CAIRSIAYNEQFF,NA,TRBJ2-1,NA,TRBV10-3
TGTGCCAGCAGTACAACAGGGGACGTTTCACCCCTCCACTTT,CASSTTGDVSPLHF,few,TRBJ1-6,TRBD1,TRBV2
TGTGCCAGCAGCTTAGGGGGACTCTTCTCCTACAATGAGCAGTTCTTC,CASSLGGLFSYNEQFF,NA,TRBJ2-1,NA,TRBV7-6
TGTGCCAGCAGCAACAGGGGGCAGGCCTACGAGCAGTACTTC,CASSNRGQAYEQYF,NA,TRBJ2-7,TRBD1,TRBV6-1
TGCAGCGCCCTGGACAGGGACTATGGCTACACCTTC,CSALDRDYGYTF,NA,TRBJ1-2,TRBD1,TRBV29-1
TGTGCCAGCAGTTCCGGCGGGACAGGGGACGAAAAACTGTTTTTT,CASSSGGTGDEKLFF,NA,TRBJ1-4,TRBD1,TRBV5-4
TGTGCCAGCAGTTTTGTTCAGGGGGCGCTTGGGGCCAACGTCCTGACTTTC,CASSFVQGALGANVLTF,NA,TRBJ2-6,TRBD1,TRBV28
TGCGCCAGCAGCGCGGACAGGAACACTGAAGCTTTCTTT,CASSADRNTEAFF,NA,TRBJ1-1,NA,TRBV5-1
TGTGCCAGTAGTCCATATAGCTCTGGAAACACCATATATTTT,CASSPYSSGNTIYF,NA,TRBJ1-3,NA,TRBV19
TGTGCCAGCAGTCCCGGGACTCCGCCTACTTATGAGCAGTTCTTC,CASSPGTPPTYEQFF,few,TRBJ2-1,NA,TRBV6-5
TGTGCCAGCTCACCACCCACAGGGAGACCCCAAGAGACCCAGTACTTC,CASSPPTGRPQETQYF,NA,TRBJ2-5,NA,TRBV18
TGTGCCACCAGCCGAACAGGGGATTTGGCCTACGAGCAGTACTTC,CATSRTGDLAYEQYF,NA,TRBJ2-7,TRBD1,TRBV15
TGTGCCAGCAAACTCCTTGGCAATCAGCCCCAGCATTTT,CASKLLGNQPQHF,NA,TRBJ1-5,NA,TRBV28
TGTGCCAGCAGTGTCAGCGGGAGCTCCTACAATGAGCAGTTCTTC,CASSVSGSSYNEQFF,NA,TRBJ2-1,TRBD2,TRBV6-5
TGTGCCAGCAGTTGGGCTGGGGGCACAATGGGGAGCTACGAGCAGTACTTC,CASSWAGGTMGSYEQYF,NA,TRBJ2-7,NA,TRBV28
TGCGCCAGCAGCTTGGAACTAGCGGGAGGGCGGGAGCAGTACTTC,CASSLELAGGREQYF,NA,TRBJ2-7,TRBD2,TRBV5-1
TGTGCCAGCAGTTCAGGGGGCTCGGGGTATCAGCCCCAGCATTTT,CASSSGGSGYQPQHF,NA,TRBJ1-5,TRBD1,TRBV28
TGTGCCAGCAGCTTACCTGGGGCCCGGGAGGCTTTCTTT,CASSLPGAREAFF,NA,TRBJ1-1,NA,TRBV7-9
TGTGCCATCAGGGACAGTCGCTCCTACGAGCAGTACTTC,CAIRDSRSYEQYF,once,TRBJ2-7,NA,TRBV10-3
TGTGCCAGCAGCGTAGATAAGGGCGGGCCAGAAAAACTGTTTTTT,CASSVDKGGPEKLFF,NA,TRBJ1-4,NA,TRBV9
TGCGCCAGCAGCTTGGTGTGGGAGTCCTACGAGCAGTACTTC,CASSLVWESYEQYF,few,TRBJ2-7,NA,TRBV5-1
TGTGCCAACGCCGGAGGGGAGTATGGCACAGATACGCAGTATTTT,CANAGGEYGTDTQYF,NA,TRBJ2-3,NA,TRBV5-8
TGTGCCAGCAGCTTCCCCCCTGACAGCCCAGATACGCAGTATTTT,CASSFPPDSPDTQYF,NA,TRBJ2-3,NA,TRBV7-7
TGTGCCAGCAGTGAAGCTGGAGGAGTTGGGCATTTT,CASSEAGGVGHF,NA,TRBJ1-5,NA,TRBV2
TGCGCCAGCAGCTTAACCGGGAGGAACACTGAAGCTTTCTTT,CASSLTGRNTEAFF,NA,TRBJ1-1,NA,TRBV5-1
TGCGCCAGCAGCCCCGGACAGGGACATCAGCCCCAGCATTTT,CASSPGQGHQPQHF,NA,TRBJ1-5,TRBD1,TRBV5-1
TGTGCCAGCAGTGTAAAAAGAGTGGAGGCTTTCTTT,CASSVKRVEAFF,NA,TRBJ1-1,NA,TRBV6-1
TGTGCCAGCAGAAACAGGGGGAACTATGGCTACACCTTC,CASRNRGNYGYTF,NA,TRBJ1-2,TRBD1,TRBV6-5
TGTGCCAGCTCAATTGGGGGGGGGAACACTGAAGCTTTCTTT,CASSIGGGNTEAFF,NA,TRBJ1-1,NA,TRBV18
TGTGCCAGCAGCCCCGGGACCTACAATGAGCAGTTCTTC,CASSPGTYNEQFF,NA,TRBJ2-1,NA,TRBV7-2
TGCGCCAGTAAGGGACAGGGGTACAATGAGCAGTTCTTC,CASKGQGYNEQFF,NA,TRBJ2-1,TRBD1,TRBV5-1
TGTGCCAGTAGTATGGGGACAGGCTATGGCTACACCTTC,CASSMGTGYGYTF,NA,TRBJ1-2,TRBD1,TRBV19
TGTGCCAGCAGTTCGTGGGACAGGGACCAGCCCCAGCATTTT,CASSSWDRDQPQHF,NA,TRBJ1-5,TRBD1,TRBV27
TGTGCCAGTAGTAGCCGGACAGGAGGGAATAATCAGCCCCAGCATTTT,CASSSRTGGNNQPQHF,NA,TRBJ1-5,TRBD1,TRBV19